This T cell receptor beta chain comes out of a study of OX40 agonist ivuxolimab in advanced cancers. Background on the study: Patients undergoing dose escalation presented with hepatocellular carcinoma, melanoma, renal cell or head and neck cancer.

Profiling relied on immunoSEQ multiplex PCR, and the TCRdb table lists in-frame clones only, not all of them. The table shows about 26,000 clones, with about 82% occurring only once. Whole-study findings and limits: Within 6 weeks, CD4+ and CD8+ blood T cells expanded clonally at 0.1 to 3.0 mg/kg. Some of the nonresponding patients also showed low levels of normalized T-cell clonal expansion. Specificity for antigen went undetermined in the expanded peripheral T cells.

As to this clone: What it recognizes is unknown.

Sequencing was performed on CD4+ or CD8+ T cells sorted from blood, taken in a trial of the OX40 agonist ivuxolimab. This sequence was found in an adult with an advanced solid tumor such as melanoma, head and neck, liver or kidney cancer.

CDR3 sequence: CASSVTGAPDTQYF. CDR3 DNA sequence: TGTGCCAGTAGTGTAACAGGGGCGCCAGATACGCAGTATTTT. The chain couples TRBV19 to TRBJ2-3; TRBD1 agrees at 7 bases. The J segment lost 4 bases and the V segment lost 5 bases, leaving 6 bases of the junction unmatched. The germline CDR1 and CDR2 sequences are LNHDA and SQIVND (reference sequence). The length of the CDR3 is 14 residues.